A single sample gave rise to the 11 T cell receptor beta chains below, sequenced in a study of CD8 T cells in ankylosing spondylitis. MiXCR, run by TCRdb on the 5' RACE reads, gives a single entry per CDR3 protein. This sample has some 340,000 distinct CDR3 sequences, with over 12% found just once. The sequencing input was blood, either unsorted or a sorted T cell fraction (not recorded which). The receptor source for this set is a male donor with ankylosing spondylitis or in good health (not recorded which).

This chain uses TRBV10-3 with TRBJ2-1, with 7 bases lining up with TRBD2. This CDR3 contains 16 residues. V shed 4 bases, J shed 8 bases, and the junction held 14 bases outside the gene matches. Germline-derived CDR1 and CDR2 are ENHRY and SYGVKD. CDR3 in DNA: TGTGCCATCAGTGGGGGGGAGGGTCTAAAGGCGGATGAGCAGTTCTTC. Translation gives CAISGGEGLKADEQFF.

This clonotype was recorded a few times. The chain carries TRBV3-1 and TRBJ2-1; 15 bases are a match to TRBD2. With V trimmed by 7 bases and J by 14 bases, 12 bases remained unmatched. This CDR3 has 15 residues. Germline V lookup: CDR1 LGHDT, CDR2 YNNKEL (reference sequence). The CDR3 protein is CASTLGGLAGGEKFF. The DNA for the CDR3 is TGTGCCAGCACCCTCGGGGGACTAGCGGGGGGAGAGAAGTTCTTC.

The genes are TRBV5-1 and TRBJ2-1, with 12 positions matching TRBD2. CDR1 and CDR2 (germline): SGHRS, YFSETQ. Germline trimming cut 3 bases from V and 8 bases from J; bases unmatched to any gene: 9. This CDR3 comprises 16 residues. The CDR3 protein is CASSSLTSGGLHEQFF. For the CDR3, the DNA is TGCGCCAGCAGCTCATTGACTAGCGGGGGATTACATGAGCAGTTCTTC.

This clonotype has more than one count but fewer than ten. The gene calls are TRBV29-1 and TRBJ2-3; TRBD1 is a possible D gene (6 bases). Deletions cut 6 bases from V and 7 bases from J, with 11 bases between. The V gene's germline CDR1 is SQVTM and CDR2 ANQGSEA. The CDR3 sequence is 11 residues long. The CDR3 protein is CSVLGQNTQYF. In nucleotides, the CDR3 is TGCAGCGTACTGGGACAAAATACGCAGTATTTT.

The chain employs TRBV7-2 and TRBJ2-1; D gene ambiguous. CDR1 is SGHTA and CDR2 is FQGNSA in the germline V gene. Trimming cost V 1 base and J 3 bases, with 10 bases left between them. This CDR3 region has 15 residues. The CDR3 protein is CASSLDLQSYNEQFF. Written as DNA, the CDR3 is TGTGCCAGCAGCTTAGACCTCCAGAGCTACAATGAGCAGTTCTTC.

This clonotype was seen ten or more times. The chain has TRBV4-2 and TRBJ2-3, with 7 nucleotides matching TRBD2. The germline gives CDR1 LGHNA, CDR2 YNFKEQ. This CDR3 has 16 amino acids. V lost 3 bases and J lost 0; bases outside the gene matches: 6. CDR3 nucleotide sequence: TGTGCCAGCAGCCAGTTCGCTAGCGGTAGCACAGATACGCAGTATTTT. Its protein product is CASSQFASGSTDTQYF.

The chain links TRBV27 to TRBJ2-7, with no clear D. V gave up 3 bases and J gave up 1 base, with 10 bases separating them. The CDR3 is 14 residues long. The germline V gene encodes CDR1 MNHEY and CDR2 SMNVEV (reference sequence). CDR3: CASSFGPDSYEQYF. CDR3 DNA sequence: TGTGCCAGCAGTTTCGGACCGGATTCCTACGAGCAGTACTTC.

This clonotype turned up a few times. CDR3 residues: CASSLRTFYGYTF. CDR3 bases: TGTGCCAGCAGCTTGCGCACTTTCTATGGCTACACCTTC. V and J are TRBV5-6 and TRBJ1-2; D uncertain. Trimming shortened V by 1 base and J by 4 bases, and 8 bases separated the two germline ends. The length of the CDR3 is 13 residues. CDR1 SGHDT and CDR2 YYEEEE come from the germline V gene.

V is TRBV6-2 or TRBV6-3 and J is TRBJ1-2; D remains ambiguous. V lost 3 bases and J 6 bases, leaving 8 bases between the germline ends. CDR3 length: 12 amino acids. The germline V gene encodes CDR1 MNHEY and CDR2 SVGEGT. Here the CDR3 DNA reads TGTGCCAGCAGTTATTGGGAGAATGGCTACACCTTC. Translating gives CASSYWENGYTF.

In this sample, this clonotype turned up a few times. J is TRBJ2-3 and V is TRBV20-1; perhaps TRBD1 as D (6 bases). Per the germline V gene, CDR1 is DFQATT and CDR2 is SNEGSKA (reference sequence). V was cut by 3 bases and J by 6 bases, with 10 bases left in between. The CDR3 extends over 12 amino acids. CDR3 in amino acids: CSASTTGDTQYF. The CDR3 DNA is TGCAGTGCTAGTACCACAGGGGATACGCAGTATTTT.

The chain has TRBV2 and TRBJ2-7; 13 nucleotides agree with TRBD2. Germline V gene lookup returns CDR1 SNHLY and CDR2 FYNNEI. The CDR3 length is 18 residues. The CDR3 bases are TGTACCTTCAGTCTTCGGACTAGCGGGAGCCAAACCCCCTACGAGCAGTACTTC. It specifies CTFSLRTSGSQTPYEQYF.